This T cell receptor (beta chain) was retrieved from a study of T cell clones after liver transplantation. Across the whole study: TCRbeta sequencing after a pre-transplant mixed lymphocyte reaction identified graft-donor-reactive clones, later tracked in post-transplant blood.

This clone was counted once. The repertoire was sequenced with immunoSEQ multiplex PCR; TCRdb's copy has only in-frame clones and lacks some. The table records roughly 15,000 clones, approximately 81% of them present only once. V was cut by 1 base and J by 4 bases, with 10 bases left in between. Germline V gene lookup returns CDR1 SEHNR and CDR2 FQNEAQ (reference sequence). The CDR3 runs 15 residues. This chain joins TRBV7-9 and TRBJ2-2; D perhaps matches TRBD1 (6 bases). The input for sequencing was CD8+ T cells from blood, taken around 49 months after liver transplant. The receptor comes from a human patient who received a liver transplant. Some T cells may have come from the graft donor. The CDR3 is CASSLGGLSTGELFF. The CDR3 DNA sequence: TGTGCCAGCAGCTTAGGGGGGCTTAGCACCGGGGAGCTGTTTTTT. The entire variable domain, with the rest obtained from reference TRBV7-9 and TRBJ2-2, is as follows: DTGVSQNPRHKITKRGQNVTFRCDPISEHNRLYWYRQTLGQGPEFLTYFQNEAQLEKSRLLSDRFSAERPKGSFSTLEIQRTEQGDSAMYLCASSLGGLSTGELFFGEGSRLTVL.